The clone carrying this T cell receptor (beta chain) was detected only a few times. What it binds is unknown. Measured with immunoSEQ multiplex PCR; TCRdb has only the in-frame clones, and not every one. The sample includes about 71,000 clones, about 85% seen only once; the top ten take 1.1%. The CDR3 totals 14 residues. Germline CDR1 SEHNR, CDR2 FQNEAQ (reference sequence). V was trimmed by 6 bases and J by 2 bases, leaving 13 bases between them. This sample is drawn from a study of OX40 agonist ivuxolimab in advanced cancers. Across the study: The patients received agonistic anti-OX40 (CD134) antibody ivuxolimab.

Study-wide points: Clonal expansion in partial responders at 0.1-3.0 mg/kg ranked among the lowest.

The chain is built from TRBV7-9 and TRBJ2-5; D may be TRBD1 or TRBD2 (5 bases each). The clonotype was recovered from an adult with an advanced solid tumor such as melanoma, head and neck, liver or kidney cancer. Sequencing was performed on CD4+ or CD8+ T cells sorted from blood, taken in a trial of the OX40 agonist ivuxolimab. CDR3 coding DNA: TGTGCCAGCAGGCCTACCGGGACGCAAGAGACCCAGTACTTC. Its protein is CASRPTGTQETQYF.